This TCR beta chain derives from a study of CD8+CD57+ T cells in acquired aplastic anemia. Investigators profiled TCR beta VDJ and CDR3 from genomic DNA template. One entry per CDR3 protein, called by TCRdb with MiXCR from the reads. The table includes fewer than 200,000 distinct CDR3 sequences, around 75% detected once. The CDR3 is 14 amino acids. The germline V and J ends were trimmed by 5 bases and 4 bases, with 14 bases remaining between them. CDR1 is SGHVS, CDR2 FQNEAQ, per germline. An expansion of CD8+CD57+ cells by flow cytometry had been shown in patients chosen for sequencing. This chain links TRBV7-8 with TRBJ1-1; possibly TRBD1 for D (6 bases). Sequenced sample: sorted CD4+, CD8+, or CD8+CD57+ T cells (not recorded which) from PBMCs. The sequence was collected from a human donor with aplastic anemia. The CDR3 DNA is TGTGCCAGCAGCCCGTGGACAGTCGGCACTGAAGCTTTCTTT. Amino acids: CASSPWTVGTEAFF.